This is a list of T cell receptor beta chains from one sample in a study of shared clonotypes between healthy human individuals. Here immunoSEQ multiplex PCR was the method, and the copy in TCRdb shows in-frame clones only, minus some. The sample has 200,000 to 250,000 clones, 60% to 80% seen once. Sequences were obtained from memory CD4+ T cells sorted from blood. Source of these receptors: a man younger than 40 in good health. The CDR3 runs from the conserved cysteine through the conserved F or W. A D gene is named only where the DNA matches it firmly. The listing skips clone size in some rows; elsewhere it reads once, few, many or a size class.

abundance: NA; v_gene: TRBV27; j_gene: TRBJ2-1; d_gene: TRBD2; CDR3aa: CASSSQREILFF; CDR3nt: TGTGCCAGCAGTTCCCAGCGGGAGATTTTGTTCTTC
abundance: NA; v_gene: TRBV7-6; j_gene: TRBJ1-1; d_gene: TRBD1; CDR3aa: CASSLGQGTEAFF; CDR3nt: TGTGCCAGCAGCTTAGGACAGGGCACTGAAGCTTTCTTT
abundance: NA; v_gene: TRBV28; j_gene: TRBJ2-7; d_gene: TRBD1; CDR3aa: CASYPPGTGTTYEQYF; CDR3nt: TGTGCCAGCTACCCCCCCGGGACAGGGACGACCTACGAGCAGTACTTC
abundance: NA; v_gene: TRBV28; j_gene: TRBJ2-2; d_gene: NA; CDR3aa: CASSQTQRNGELFF; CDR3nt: TGTGCCAGCAGCCAGACACAGAGAAACGGGGAGCTGTTTTTT
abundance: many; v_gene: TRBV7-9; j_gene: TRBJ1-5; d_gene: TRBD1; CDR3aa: CASSLEQGSQHF; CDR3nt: TGTGCCAGCAGCTTAGAACAGGGGTCCCAGCATTTT
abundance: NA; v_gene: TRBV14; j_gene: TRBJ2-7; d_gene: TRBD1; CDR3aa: CASSHRLPRGSSYEQYF; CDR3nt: TGTGCCAGCAGCCACCGATTGCCCAGGGGGAGCTCCTACGAGCAGTACTTC
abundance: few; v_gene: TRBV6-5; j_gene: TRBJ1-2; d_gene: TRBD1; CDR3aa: CASSYGTGNGYTF; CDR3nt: TGTGCCAGCAGTTACGGGACAGGGAATGGCTACACCTTC
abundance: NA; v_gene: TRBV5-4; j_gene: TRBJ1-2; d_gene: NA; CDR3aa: CASRRPGGQTSYGYTF; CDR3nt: TGTGCCAGCCGGAGGCCCGGCGGACAGACTTCATATGGCTACACCTTC
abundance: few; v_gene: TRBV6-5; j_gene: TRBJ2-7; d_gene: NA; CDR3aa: CASSWDSRYEQYF; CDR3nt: TGTGCCAGCAGTTGGGACTCCCGCTACGAGCAGTACTTC
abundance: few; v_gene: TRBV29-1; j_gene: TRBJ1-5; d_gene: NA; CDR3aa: CSVGWGVEQPQHF; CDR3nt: TGCAGCGTTGGATGGGGAGTTGAGCAGCCCCAGCATTTT
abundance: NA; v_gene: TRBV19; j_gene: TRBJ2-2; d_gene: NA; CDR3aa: CASSSPGMAGELFF; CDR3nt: TGTGCCAGTAGTAGTCCAGGGATGGCCGGGGAGCTGTTTTTT
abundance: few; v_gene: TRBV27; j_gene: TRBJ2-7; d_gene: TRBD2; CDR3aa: CASSPYQAGVPYEQYF; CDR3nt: TGTGCCAGCAGTCCATATCAAGCGGGAGTACCCTACGAGCAGTACTTC
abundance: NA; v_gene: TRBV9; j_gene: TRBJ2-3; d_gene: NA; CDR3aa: CASSPRWGLTDTQYF; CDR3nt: TGTGCCAGCAGCCCCCGGTGGGGGCTCACAGATACGCAGTATTTT
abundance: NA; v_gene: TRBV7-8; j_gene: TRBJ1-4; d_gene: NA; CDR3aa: CASSPSRGRRNEKLFF; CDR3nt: TGTGCCAGCAGCCCCTCCCGGGGACGGCGTAATGAAAAACTGTTTTTT